The clone carrying this T cell receptor beta chain came up once. These data belong to a study of cytomegalovirus exposure and HLA in healthy donors. CDR3 size: 16 residues. V gave up 1 base and J gave up 0 bases, with 10 bases separating them. CDR1 is MGHDK and CDR2 is SYGVNS in the germline V gene. Use of 60 Vbeta and 13 Jbeta primers characterized the PCR. Libraries were prepared by immunoSEQ multiplex PCR; TCRdb keeps only in-frame clonotypes and omits some of them. The sample lists approximately 170,000 clones, around 86% occurring once. Sequencing was performed on PBMCs. The V call is TRBV25-1, the J call TRBJ2-1; D possibly corresponds to TRBD2 (6 bases). This receptor was taken from a man between 45 and 60 years old in good health and CMV-seropositive. CDR3 in DNA: TGTGCCAGCAGTGAATCCGGGGGAGGCTCCTACAATGAGCAGTTCTTC. As protein: CASSESGGGSYNEQFF. Filled out from reference TRBV25-1 and TRBJ2-1, the complete variable domain reads EADIYQTPRYLVIGTGKKITLECSQTMGHDKMYWYQQDPGMELHLIHYSYGVNSTEKGDLSSESTVSRIRTEHFPLTLESARPSHTSQYLCASSESGGGSYNEQFFGPGTRLTVL.